This T cell receptor (beta chain) is drawn from a study of T-cell memory formation after mild COVID-19. Study-wide findings and caveats: Day 15 to 85 contracting clones showed balanced CD4/CD8; later expanders leaned CD4+. The finding that pre-infection memory included some responding clones suggested that cross-reactive memory joined.

Barcoded TCR alpha and TCR beta cDNA libraries with UMIs came from 5'RACE using constant-segment primers. Via MiXCR, TCRdb re-called the 5' RACE reads, giving one row per CDR3 protein. This sample carries 400,000 to 500,000 distinct CDR3 sequences, around 20% of them seen once, and the ten largest clones take about 8.1%. About this clonotype itself: Its antigen is not identified.

Germline CDR1 SNHLY, CDR2 FYNNEI. V was pared by 4 bases and J by 7 bases, with 8 bases of the junction left unmatched. The CDR3 consists of 15 residues. The gene calls are TRBV2 and TRBJ2-1; 9 nucleotides align to TRBD2. Input material: PBMCs or a T cell subset sorted from them (not recorded which). The origin of this receptor is an adult woman who had mild COVID-19 (a few samples of this study predate the infection). Cell type and time point are not known. The CDR3 here is CASSAERGDLNEQFF. The CDR3 region has the DNA TGTGCCAGCAGTGCGGAGCGGGGGGACTTAAATGAGCAGTTCTTC. Full variable domain (remainder filled in from reference TRBV2 and TRBJ2-1): EPEVTQTPSHQVTQMGQEVILRCVPISNHLYFYWYRQILGQKVEFLVSFYNNEISEKSEIFDDQFSVERPDGSNFTLKIRSTKLEDSAMYFCASSAERGDLNEQFFGPGTRLTVL.